This TCR beta chain was recovered during a study of OX40 agonist ivuxolimab in advanced cancers. Notes on the research overall: Ivuxolimab was a fully human IgG2 agonistic monoclonal antibody targeting the costimulatory receptor OX40 (CD134). The dose-escalation cohort was roughly 87% male with a mean age of roughly 60 years, ranging from roughly 23 to 90. Partial responses occurred in three dose-escalation patients: two with cutaneous melanoma and one with hepatocellular carcinoma. Prior anti-PD-1, anti-PD-L1 or anti-CTLA-4 therapy was permitted, and 40% to 50% of dose-escalation patients had received checkpoint inhibitors. Peripheral TCRbeta sequencing aimed to test whether ivuxolimab altered TCR sequence diversity and caused clonal T-cell expansion. Intravenous ivuxolimab was administered to patients every 2 weeks at six dose levels: 0.01, 0.1, 0.3, 1.5, 3 and 10 mg/kg. Among the roughly 54 dose-escalation patients, about 19 had hepatocellular carcinoma, some 15 melanoma, 9 renal cell carcinoma and 9 head and neck cancer. The paper describes the monotherapy dose-escalation part (N of about 54 patients) of the phase I trial of ivuxolimab.

Genomic DNA was isolated from the sorted cells so that the TCRbeta CDR3 region could be sequenced. TCRbeta CDR3 regions were sequenced using the immunoSEQ Assay. TCRdb carries this immuneACCESS record with in-frame sequences only. Its versions omit some clonotypes, under half of them owing to an unresolved V gene in the studies checked, with the rest unexplained. The sample table holds tens of thousands of clones, of which approximately 87% were seen once. The top ten hold 0.7% to 0.9% of the sample. V and J lose 3 bases and 1 base, and a span of 6 bases separates them. The CDR3 numbers 13 residues from cysteine through phenylalanine. The kept DNA is CDR3 alone, 39 bases in frame from the first base. The germline V gene sets CDR1 to KGHSH and CDR2 to LQKENI. The trial excluded patients who had a history of autoimmune disease or who were on systemic immunosuppression. In every dose cohort, peripheral blood was drawn for TCR sequencing at baseline, cycle 4 day 1, and cycle 7 day 1. Samples were obtained from an open-label, multicenter, first-in-human phase I dose-escalation trial of ivuxolimab. Adults with locally advanced or metastatic head and neck squamous cell, hepatocellular, melanoma or renal cell carcinoma were enrolled in the trial. Before TCR sequencing, CD4+ T cells and CD8+ T cells were sorted from peripheral blood as separate populations.

What the research found in general, with its limitations: The antigen specificity of the peripheral T cells that underwent clonal expansion was not determined. Low levels of normalized T-cell clonal expansion were also shown by some nonresponding patients. On average, CD8+ T cells showed more expanded clones than CD4+ T cells after ivuxolimab. At doses from 0.1 to 3.0 mg/kg, clonal expansion was seen in both CD4+ and CD8+ blood T cells between baseline and week 6. In the 0.1-3.0 mg/kg groups, partial responders were among the patients with the lowest normalized peripheral clonal expansion, particularly in CD8+ T cells.

This clone has only a few counts. Its antigen remains undetermined. No base quality values were provided; no much bigger clone lies one nucleotide off. Other DNA sequences from this sample encode an identical CDR3 as well. The chain is encoded by TRBV18 joined to TRBJ1-1, with the D gene too uncertain to name. The receptor comes from an adult with an advanced solid tumor such as melanoma, head and neck, liver or kidney cancer. The material was CD4+ or CD8+ T cells sorted from blood, obtained in a trial of the OX40 agonist ivuxolimab. The DNA sequence is TGTGCCAGCTCACCTCCGGGGAACACTGAAGCTTTCTTT. Its translation is CASSPPGNTEAFF.